The rows below give T cell receptor beta chains drawn from one sample of a study of T cell responses to AZD1222 COVID-19 vaccine. Using immunoSEQ multiplex PCR, the repertoire was profiled, and TCRdb retains in-frame clones only, with some absent. The sample yields 130,000 to 150,000 clones, approximately 90% seen once. The sequencing used peripheral blood, collected 28 days after the second AZD1222 dose. These receptors were obtained from an adult who received the AZD1222 COVID-19 vaccine. Each CDR3 is given with its conserved first and last residue. Fields, in order: V gene, J gene, D gene, clone size, CDR3 protein, CDR3 DNA. The D gene is left open where the match is weak. Clone size, where shown, is once, few, many, or a class for clones that have expanded.

>TRBV21-1|TRBJ1-5|NA|NA
CASSKVSGVRGNQPQHF
TGTGCCAGCAGCAAAGTATCAGGGGTGCGGGGCAATCAGCCCCAGCATTTT
>TRBV21-1|TRBJ2-1|NA|NA
CASSPTGASGYNEQFF
TGTGCCAGCAGCCCTACGGGGGCTAGCGGGTACAATGAGCAGTTCTTC
>TRBV5-5|TRBJ1-2|NA|NA
CASSLAGGSHYGYTF
TGTGCCAGCAGCTTGGCGGGGGGCTCACACTATGGCTACACCTTC
>TRBV7-9|TRBJ1-2|NA|NA
CASSLAWSGASDGYTF
TGTGCCAGCAGCTTAGCGTGGTCAGGGGCATCCGATGGCTACACCTTC
>TRBV7-3|TRBJ2-1|NA|NA
CASSLSRDGEQFF
TGTGCCAGCAGCTTATCCCGGGACGGTGAGCAGTTCTTC
>TRBV5-8|TRBJ1-1|NA|NA
CASSLVWQKRVEAFF
TGTGCCAGCAGCTTGGTATGGCAGAAGAGGGTTGAAGCTTTCTTT
>TRBV7-6|TRBJ2-2|NA|few
CASSQRGRGTGELFF
TGTGCCAGCAGCCAACGGGGAAGGGGCACCGGGGAGCTGTTTTTT
>TRBV6-1|TRBJ2-1|TRBD2|NA
CASSERPSGSSYNEQFF
TGTGCCAGCAGTGAGCGACCGAGCGGGAGCTCCTACAATGAGCAGTTCTTC
>TRBV6-6|TRBJ2-3|NA|NA
CASSYPTGHISDTQYF
TGTGCCAGCAGTTACCCGACGGGACATATTTCAGATACGCAGTATTTT
>TRBV3-1/TRBV3-2|TRBJ1-1|NA|NA
CASSPQGREAFF
TGTGCCAGCAGCCCACAAGGAAGGGAAGCTTTCTTT
>TRBV5-4|TRBJ2-3|NA|NA
CASSLLGSSFTDTQYF
TGTGCCAGCAGCCTGCTAGGATCCTCGTTCACAGATACGCAGTATTTT
>TRBV25-1|TRBJ1-2|NA|NA
CASSPGSNYGYTF
TGTGCCAGCAGTCCTGGGAGCAACTATGGCTACACCTTC
>TRBV5-6|TRBJ2-7|NA|NA
CASSLTGEDSYEQYF
TGTGCCAGCAGCTTGACAGGCGAGGACTCCTACGAGCAGTACTTC
>TRBV24-1|TRBJ2-3|TRBD2|NA
CATSDTAGGTDTQYF
TGTGCCACCAGTGACACAGCGGGAGGCACAGATACGCAGTATTTT
>TRBV9|TRBJ1-2|NA|NA
CASSPAPRDNYGYTF
TGTGCCAGCAGCCCCGCGCCACGGGATAACTATGGCTACACCTTC
>TRBV7-2|TRBJ1-2|NA|NA
CASSLDRARYGYTF
TGTGCCAGCAGCTTAGACAGGGCCAGATATGGCTACACCTTC
>TRBV9|TRBJ2-1|NA|NA
CASSVEGRHNEQFF
TGTGCCAGCAGCGTAGAGGGTCGCCACAATGAGCAGTTCTTC
>TRBV3-1/TRBV3-2|TRBJ1-4|TRBD1|NA
CASSQKMTGKNEKLFF
TGTGCCAGCAGCCAAAAAATGACAGGGAAAAATGAAAAACTGTTTTTT
>TRBV15|TRBJ2-7|TRBD1|NA
CATSDRVSYEQYF
TGTGCCACCAGCGACAGGGTCTCCTACGAGCAGTACTTC
>TRBV28|TRBJ2-7|NA|NA
CASSLGRYEQYF
TGTGCCAGCAGTTTGGGGCGATACGAGCAGTACTTC
>TRBV4-3|TRBJ2-1|TRBD2|NA
CASSQDFGASGRDNEQFF
TGCGCCAGCAGCCAAGACTTTGGGGCTAGCGGGAGGGACAATGAGCAGTTCTTC
>TRBV30|TRBJ1-4|NA|NA
CASYRLGKGPGRSDLNEKLFF
TGTGCCTCTTACCGTCTGGGGAAGGGGCCGGGAAGGAGCGACCTAAATGAAAAACTGTTTTTT
>TRBV18|TRBJ1-2|TRBD1|few
CASSPPGTGAYGYTF
TGTGCCAGCTCACCTCCGGGGACAGGGGCCTATGGCTACACCTTC
>TRBV11-1|TRBJ2-7|TRBD1|NA
CASSQGQANGEQYF
TGTGCCAGCAGCCAGGGACAGGCAAATGGCGAGCAGTACTTC
>TRBV5-1|TRBJ2-1|TRBD2|NA
CASSLGISGSPGSSYNEQFF
TGCGCCAGCAGCCTGGGGATTAGCGGGAGTCCGGGGAGCTCCTACAATGAGCAGTTCTTC
>TRBV9|TRBJ2-7|NA|NA
CASSVGGTNYEQYF
TGTGCCAGCAGCGTTGGCGGGACAAACTACGAGCAGTACTTC
>TRBV7-8|TRBJ1-4|NA|NA
CASSPPRGLGEKLFF
TGTGCCAGCAGTCCCCCTCGAGGGTTGGGCGAAAAACTGTTTTTT
>TRBV12-3/TRBV12-4|TRBJ1-1|NA|NA
CASRVGPGEAFF
TGTGCCAGCAGAGTTGGGCCAGGGGAAGCTTTCTTT
>TRBV30|TRBJ2-2|NA|NA
CAWRSDRKNTGELFF
TGTGCCTGGAGGTCAGACAGGAAGAACACCGGGGAGCTGTTTTTT
>TRBV5-6|TRBJ2-7|NA|NA
CASSLPGGIHYEQYF
TGTGCCAGCAGCTTGCCTGGGGGCATACACTACGAGCAGTACTTC
>TRBV20-1|TRBJ2-1|TRBD2|NA
CSASPSGGGPYNEQFF
TGCAGTGCTAGTCCGAGTGGGGGAGGGCCCTACAATGAGCAGTTCTTC
>TRBV5-1|TRBJ1-1|NA|NA
CASSPSTGNTEAFF
TGCGCCAGCAGCCCCTCGACAGGGAACACTGAAGCTTTCTTT
>TRBV7-2|TRBJ2-1|NA|NA
CASSLTVFRGEQFF
TGTGCCAGCAGCCTAACGGTTTTCCGAGGTGAGCAGTTCTTC
>TRBV19|TRBJ2-1|TRBD2|NA
CAVGAGIAGVTYNEQFF
TGTGCCGTGGGGGCGGGGATAGCGGGAGTCACCTACAATGAGCAGTTCTTC
>TRBV6-4|TRBJ1-6|NA|NA
CASSARPSYNSPLHF
TGTGCCAGCAGTGCCAGGCCCTCCTATAATTCACCCCTCCACTTT
>TRBV10-2|TRBJ2-2|NA|NA
CASSDNGELFF
TGCGCCAGCAGTGATAACGGGGAGCTGTTTTTT
>TRBV7-2|TRBJ1-5|NA|NA
CASSIPGNQPQHF
TGTGCCAGCAGCATCCCGGGGAATCAGCCCCAGCATTTT
>TRBV30|TRBJ2-7|TRBD1|NA
CACIRNFGQGAYEQYF
TGTGCCTGCATAAGAAACTTCGGCCAGGGGGCCTACGAGCAGTACTTC
>TRBV18|TRBJ2-1|NA|NA
CASSPRATGNGGNEQFF
TGTGCCAGCTCACCACGAGCAACAGGGAACGGCGGCAATGAGCAGTTCTTC
>TRBV7-6|TRBJ2-7|TRBD1|NA
CASSGRDRAGYEQYF
TGTGCCAGCAGCGGCCGGGACAGGGCTGGCTACGAGCAGTACTTC
>TRBV11-2|TRBJ1-5|NA|NA
CASRQGTANNQPQHF
TGTGCCAGCAGGCAAGGGACGGCTAACAATCAGCCCCAGCATTTT
>TRBV11-1|TRBJ1-2|NA|NA
CASSVQVDSGYTF
TGTGCCAGCAGCGTACAGGTAGATAGTGGCTACACCTTC
>TRBV7-9|TRBJ1-2|NA|NA
CASSLKTGTNYGYTF
TGTGCCAGCAGCTTAAAGACCGGGACGAACTATGGCTACACCTTC
>TRBV15|TRBJ2-5|NA|NA
CATSRVWGVDETQYF
TGTGCCACCAGCAGAGTTTGGGGGGTGGATGAGACCCAGTACTTC
>TRBV12-3/TRBV12-4|TRBJ1-4|NA|NA
CASSQLKGKLFF
TGTGCCAGCAGTCAACTGAAGGGAAAACTGTTTTTT
>TRBV7-9|TRBJ1-5|TRBD1|NA
CASSAGQGRESNQPQHF
TGTGCCAGCAGCGCCGGACAGGGGAGGGAAAGCAATCAGCCCCAGCATTTT
>TRBV4-2|TRBJ1-2|NA|NA
CASSPKIGSNYGYTF
TGTGCCAGCAGCCCGAAGATCGGCAGTAACTATGGCTACACCTTC
>TRBV24-1|TRBJ2-5|TRBD1|NA
CATTDRGETQYF
TGTGCCACCACCGACAGGGGAGAGACCCAGTACTTC
>TRBV2|TRBJ1-5|NA|NA
CASKKGMGPQHF
TGTGCCAGCAAAAAGGGGATGGGGCCCCAGCATTTT
>TRBV24-1|TRBJ2-3|NA|NA
CATSAETDTQYF
TGTGCCACCAGTGCGGAAACAGATACGCAGTATTTT
>TRBV6-6|TRBJ2-7|NA|NA
CASSYGGREYEQYF
TGTGCCAGCAGTTACGGGGGGCGCGAATACGAGCAGTACTTC
>TRBV5-4|TRBJ1-2|NA|NA
CASTYYTTANYGYTF
TGTGCCAGCACCTACTATACAACGGCTAACTATGGCTACACCTTC
>TRBV6-5|TRBJ2-3|TRBD2|NA
CASRWTSGSSATQYF
TGTGCCAGCCGTTGGACTAGCGGGAGTTCAGCTACGCAGTATTTT
>TRBV7-2|TRBJ2-6|NA|NA
CASSSTGLHSGANVLTF
TGTGCCAGCAGCTCTACGGGCCTTCACTCTGGGGCCAACGTCCTGACTTTC
>TRBV6-2/TRBV6-3|TRBJ1-5|NA|NA
CASSFTGLQPQHF
TGTGCCAGCAGCTTTACAGGGCTTCAGCCCCAGCATTTT